These T cell receptor beta chains were read from a single sample in a study of human T cells and chemical hapten exposure. TCRdb reprocessed the RACE reads via MiXCR and lists one record per CDR3 protein. The sample consists of about 100,000 distinct CDR3 sequences, more than 9% of them appearing once. Material: whole blood, obtained in connection with sensitization to the hapten diphenylcyclopropenone (DPC). These receptors originate from a middle-aged man with alopecia areata. Some clones in this sample may be carry-over from other donors' samples. The CDR3 runs from the conserved cysteine through the conserved F or W. The D gene is left open where the match is weak. Where a row states a size, it is once, few, many or the class of an expanded clone; other rows omit it.

few | . | TRBJ1-1 | TRBV6-5 | TGTGCCAGCAGACCCACGGGGGTTGCGAACACTGAAGCTTTCTTT | CASRPTGVANTEAFF
. | . | TRBJ1-5 | TRBV6-5 | TGTGCCAGCAGTTACCAAGGACCCCGCCAGCCTTTGTCCCAGCATTTT | CASSYQGPRQPLSQHF
. | TRBD2 | TRBJ2-3 | TRBV20-1 | TGCAGTGCCCAAAAGGCACTAGCGGTGACAGATACGCAGTATTTT | CSAQKALAVTDTQYF
few | TRBD2 | TRBJ2-3 | TRBV12-3/TRBV12-4 | TGTGCCAGCAGTGGGACTCGCGGGAGATATGATACGCAGTATTTT | CASSGTRGRYDTQYF
. | . | TRBJ2-7 | TRBV28 | TGTGCCAGCACCCCCGGCGGAATTGGGGTCTACGAGCAGTACTTC | CASTPGGIGVYEQYF
few | . | TRBJ1-4 | TRBV28 | TGTGCCAGCAGTTCTCGGTTTTTTCGTACAGGTGCGGCGGCTAATGAAAAACTGTTTTTT | CASSSRFFRTGAAANEKLFF
. | . | TRBJ2-3 | TRBV3-1 | TGTGCCAGCAGCCAAGTTAGTAGAGATACGCAGTATTTT | CASSQVSRDTQYF
few | TRBD2 | TRBJ2-3 | TRBV25-1 | TGTGCCAGCAGTGGACAGCGGGGGGCAGATACGCAGTATTTT | CASSGQRGADTQYF
few | TRBD1 | TRBJ1-2 | TRBV24-1 | TGTGCCACCAGTGATTTCGGCAGGGGGGATAGCTACACCTTC | CATSDFGRGDSYTF
. | . | TRBJ1-5 | TRBV7-8 | TGTGCCAGCAGCGGATTGGTATTGGCGGATTCTGGCAATCAGCCCCAGCATTTT | CASSGLVLADSGNQPQHF
many | . | TRBJ2-6 | TRBV29-1 | TGCAGCGTTGAATCTCCCTTAGCCAACGTCCTGACTTTC | CSVESPLANVLTF
. | TRBD1 | TRBJ1-4 | TRBV7-6 | TGTGCCAGCAGCTTAGAGACAGGGGATGGAGGGGAAAAACTGTTTTTT | CASSLETGDGGEKLFF
many | . | TRBJ1-2 | TRBV4-1 | TGCGCCAGCAGCCCGGACTCTAACTATGGCTACACCTTC | CASSPDSNYGYTF
. | TRBD2 | TRBJ2-3 | TRBV7-2 | TGTGCCAGCAGCCCCAATTCCGGGACTATGGGAGATACGCAGTATTTT | CASSPNSGTMGDTQYF
few | TRBD1 | TRBJ1-6 | TRBV25-1 | TGTGCCAGCAGTCCCGGGACAGGGGGCCAATCACCCCTCCACTTT | CASSPGTGGQSPLHF
few | . | TRBJ1-5 | TRBV6-5 | TGTGCCAGCAGTTACGCAGGGCCCGGCAATCAGCCCCAGCATTTT | CASSYAGPGNQPQHF
. | . | TRBJ2-2 | TRBV7-2 | TGTGCCAGCAGCCTGATGAAGAACACCGGGGAGCTGTTTTTT | CASSLMKNTGELFF
few | TRBD2 | TRBJ2-3 | TRBV27 | TGTGCCAGCAGTCTCTCGCTAGCGGGAGGGGCCTCGTATTTT | CASSLSLAGGASYF
. | TRBD2 | TRBJ2-3 | TRBV14 | TGTGCCAGCAGCCAAGGCGGGAGTCCGATGACAGATACGCAGTATTTT | CASSQGGSPMTDTQYF
many | . | TRBJ2-5 | TRBV28 | TGTGCCTCCGGACCGGCAGGCGGAGAGACCCAGTACTTC | CASGPAGGETQYF
. | TRBD1 | TRBJ1-2 | TRBV28 | TGTGCCAGCAGTCAGCAAAGGACAGGGGGCCCCTATTCAAGGGGCTACACCTTC | CASSQQRTGGPYSRGYTF
. | TRBD1 | TRBJ2-7 | TRBV5-1 | TGCGCCAGCAGCTTCCAGGGGGCCCCCTCCTACGAGCAGTACTTC | CASSFQGAPSYEQYF
. | . | TRBJ2-2 | TRBV6-5 | TGTGCCAGTAGTCCTCTGGACAACTGGGAGCTGTTTTTT | CASSPLDNWELFF
many | . | TRBJ1-4 | TRBV6-5 | TGTGCCAGCAGGCGGGACACCGCTAATGAAAAACTGTTTTTT | CASRRDTANEKLFF
. | . | TRBJ1-5 | TRBV7-3 | TGTGCCAGCAGCTTATTACATTTT | CASSLLHF
. | . | TRBJ1-2 | TRBV21-1 | TGTGCCAGCAGCAAAGTAATCCCTAACTATGGCTACACCTTC | CASSKVIPNYGYTF
once | . | TRBJ1-1 | TRBV15 | TGTGCCACCAGCAGGGCCGGGACCTATAACACTGAAGCTTTCTTT | CATSRAGTYNTEAFF
. | . | TRBJ1-1 | TRBV14 | TGTGCCAGCAGCCGAATGCCAGGGACTGAAGCTTTCTTT | CASSRMPGTEAFF
many | TRBD1 | TRBJ1-1 | TRBV5-1 | TGCGCCAGCAGCTTACAGGGGAGGAACACTGAAGCTTTCTTT | CASSLQGRNTEAFF
. | . | TRBJ2-4 | TRBV5-1 | TGCGCCAGCAGCTTGCTGGGGCTCCTAGCCAAAAACATTCAGTACTTC | CASSLLGLLAKNIQYF
many | TRBD2 | TRBJ2-7 | TRBV29-1 | TGCAGCTACAGTCCCAATAGCGGGAGCTCCTACGAGCAGTACTTC | CSYSPNSGSSYEQYF
. | . | TRBJ2-5 | TRBV2 | TGTGCCAGCAGTGATGGATTCCAAGAGACCCAGTACTTC | CASSDGFQETQYF
few | TRBD2 | TRBJ2-3 | TRBV7-2 | TGTGCCAGCAGCTTGGCTAGCGGGGCAGATACGCAGTATTTT | CASSLASGADTQYF
few | . | TRBJ2-7 | TRBV6-1 | TGTGCCAGCAGTGACCTACTCAGGGAGGACGAGCAGTACTTC | CASSDLLREDEQYF
. | . | TRBJ2-3 | TRBV7-6 | TGTGCCAGCAGCCTCCTGGGTGGCAAAGGGAGAACAGATACGCAGTATTTT | CASSLLGGKGRTDTQYF
many | . | TRBJ1-1 | TRBV6-1 | TGTGCCAGCAGGTCGGGGGGAAACACTGAAGCTTTCTTT | CASRSGGNTEAFF
many | TRBD1 | TRBJ2-6 | TRBV29-1 | TGCAGCGCCACCGGACAGGGGAGTACTGGGGCCAACGTCCTGACTTTC | CSATGQGSTGANVLTF
few | . | TRBJ1-5 | TRBV20-1 | TGCAGTGCTAGTAGTCTCGGGGAGAGGCTGGATCAGCCCCAGCATTTT | CSASSLGERLDQPQHF
few | . | TRBJ1-1 | TRBV10-3 | TGTGCCATCAGTGGATCCGGCGGGCTGATGAACACTGAAGCTTTCTTT | CAISGSGGLMNTEAFF
. | TRBD2 | TRBJ2-1 | TRBV7-7 | TGTGCTAGCAGCTTAACCGGGACTAGAAGCCACAATGAGCAGTTCTTC | CASSLTGTRSHNEQFF
. | TRBD2 | TRBJ2-3 | TRBV4-2 | TGTGCCAGCACCATCGGCCCCGTAGCGGGAGGAATCACAGATACGCAGTATTTT | CASTIGPVAGGITDTQYF
few | TRBD2 | TRBJ2-6 | TRBV29-1 | TGCAGCGTCGGGGGGGGCCCGGGGGCCAACGTCCTGACTTTC | CSVGGGPGANVLTF
few | . | TRBJ2-5 | TRBV6-2/TRBV6-3 | TGTGCCAGCAGTTACGGCCAGGGGATCCAAGAGACCCAGTACTTC | CASSYGQGIQETQYF
. | . | TRBJ2-1 | TRBV3-1 | TGTGCCAGCAGCCAAGATGGAGCATCTTGGAGTAGCAGGTTCTTC | CASSQDGASWSSRFF
many | TRBD2 | TRBJ2-1 | TRBV20-1 | TGCAGTGCTAGACACTCGCGACTAGCGGGACCTAACAATGAGCAGTTCTTC | CSARHSRLAGPNNEQFF
many | TRBD1 | TRBJ1-2 | TRBV28 | TGTGCCGGGGGAACCGGGACAGTCTATGGCTACACCTTC | CAGGTGTVYGYTF
. | TRBD2 | TRBJ2-3 | TRBV6-5 | TGTGCCAGCAGTCAAACTAGCGGGATTGGTCCAGATACGCAGTATTTT | CASSQTSGIGPDTQYF
. | . | TRBJ2-7 | TRBV7-9 | TGTGCCAGCAGCTTAGCTGGTAGGGTCTACGAGCAGTACTTC | CASSLAGRVYEQYF
. | . | TRBJ1-3 | TRBV11-3 | TGTGCCAGCAGCTTACCAAACCGGGACGTATGGAGCTCTGGAAACACCATATATTTT | CASSLPNRDVWSSGNTIYF
. | TRBD2 | TRBJ2-3 | TRBV29-1 | TGCAGCGTGCCCCACTTCGGAAGGGGCGGGAGGGCTAGCACAGATACGCAGTATTTT | CSVPHFGRGGRASTDTQYF
many | TRBD2 | TRBJ2-3 | TRBV12-3/TRBV12-4 | TGTGCCAGCAGTTTCTCGGCGGGAGGGGGCACAGATACGCAGTATTTT | CASSFSAGGGTDTQYF